This T cell receptor beta chain stems from a study of PD-1 blockade in classical Hodgkin lymphoma (TCRdb year 2020). For the study in its entirety: Nivolumab dosing was 3 mg/kg intravenously every 2 weeks, continuing until either disease progression or unacceptable toxicity. The study used TCR beta sequencing and CyTOF to define a peripheral blood immune signature of response to PD-1 blockade in classical Hodgkin lymphoma. Results the study describes overall, beyond this receptor: Baseline diversity similar to that of newly diagnosed patients was observed in trial patients achieving complete response, whereas significantly lower diversity was observed in partial responders and progressors. Baseline TCR diversity was reported as lower in newly diagnosed patients than in healthy donors, and lower still in relapsed/refractory patients. The study covered only a single clinical trial cohort, and the causes of the repertoire differences, possibly disease activity or prior therapy, were still not defined. A significant rise by C4D1 was seen in CD4+ but not CD8+ TCR diversity (p=0.0027 vs p=0.16), with the rise being most apparent in complete responders (p=0.02). Patients starting nivolumab less than 1 year after ASCT had lower diversity and were excluded from later analyses to avoid confounding by immune reconstitution.

Genomic DNA was isolated using the Qiagen DNeasy kit from unsorted PBMCs as well as from negatively selected CD4+ and CD8+ fractions. Amplification of TCR beta CDR3 regions was done by immunoSEQ multiplex PCR with primers that anneal to V and J segments. A synthetic immune receptor repertoire was used to minimize amplification bias, and remaining bias was computationally removed after sequencing. As for how the authors treated the data: Custom Python scripts were used to quantify repertoire diversity as the Shannon entropy index. Unsorted, CD4+ and CD8+ repertoires were examined separately, except in combined analyses, for which CD4+ and CD8+ sequences were merged in silico. Clonal expansion was defined as at least a 2-fold frequency increase after treatment relative to C1D1, with a pseudocount of 0.5 for undetected baseline clones. Singleton clones were defined as clones with 0 or 1 copy at C1D1, and non-singleton clones were defined as clones with 2 or more copies. By matching protein sequences in sorted samples from the same patient, clones expanded in unsorted samples were annotated as CD4+, CD8+ or unknown. Diversity changes from C1D1 to C4D1 were tested in paired samples using Wilcoxon tests. In TCRdb, the immuneACCESS table is reduced to in-frame sequences with V and J assigned. These tables do not hold every clone; where another copy was compared, an unresolved V gene accounts for under half, and the others remain unexplained. That table furnishes V, J and clone size, whereas the DNA furnished D and trimming. The sample includes some 15,000 clones, with over 70% observed a single time. Around 25% of the sample rests with the top ten.

With respect to this clone: Its antigen remains undetermined. No base-level quality is on record; no much larger clone is a single base apart.

The germline V gene yields SQVTM for CDR1 and ANQGSEA for CDR2. The V and J ends are trimmed by 7 bases and 5 bases, leaving 15 bases between them. The CDR3 covers 13 residues, taking in both the cysteine and the phenylalanine. Of the read, only the CDR3 DNA is kept; its 39 bases are in frame from base 1. This specimen's time point label, interpreted: cycle 2 day 1 (C2D1) of nivolumab. Relapse after autologous stem cell transplantation had occurred in all trial patients, and cohorts A, B and C were distinguished by prior brentuximab vedotin exposure. The trial cohort comprised 56 patients with relapsed/refractory classical Hodgkin lymphoma whose best overall responses were complete response, partial response or progressive disease. Single-agent nivolumab was administered to trial patients in the multi-cohort phase II CheckMate 205 trial. Best overall response was determined by an independent review committee according to the 2007 International Working Group response criteria. PBMCs from the trial were collected at three points: immediately before nivolumab initiation (C1D1), and during therapy at cycle 2 day 1 and cycle 4 day 1. Peripheral blood was collected in 8 mL Vacutainer Cell Preparation Tubes, from which PBMCs were isolated by centrifugation and then cryopreserved.

The receptor was derived from a human donor with classical Hodgkin lymphoma. This specimen was peripheral blood mononuclear cells (PBMCs), taken before the second cycle of nivolumab. This receptor chain uses TRBV29-1 and TRBJ2-1; confidence is insufficient to name the D gene. Read as DNA, the sequence is TGCAGCGCCGTGGTGGGTTGGAACAATGAGCAGTTCTTC. It codes for CSAVVGWNNEQFF.